Given below is one TCR beta chain in context. Profiling relied on immunoSEQ multiplex PCR, and the TCRdb table lists in-frame clones only, not all of them. The sample yields about 46,000 clones, 82% seen once. Looked up from germline, CDR1 is SGHNT and CDR2 is YYREEE (reference sequence). The V end lost 0 bases, the J end lost 8 bases, and 12 bases lay between the germline ends. This CDR3 contains 14 residues. This sample is drawn from a study of OX40 agonist ivuxolimab in advanced cancers. Background on the study: Among those enrolled, mean age was about 63 years (range about 23 to 85) and about 79% were male. Partial responses were recorded for three patients, including one with hepatocellular carcinoma and two with cutaneous melanoma.

The TCR was taken from an adult with an advanced solid tumor such as melanoma, head and neck, liver or kidney cancer. The V and J genes are TRBV5-4 and TRBJ2-1, with D uncertain. The sequences come from CD4+ or CD8+ T cells sorted from blood, collected in a trial of the OX40 agonist ivuxolimab. This CDR3 is CASSLVPTSDEQFF. CDR3 DNA: TGTGCCAGCAGCTTGGTCCCCACGAGCGATGAGCAGTTCTTC.